The present TCR beta chain was sequenced within a study of T cells after posttransplantation cyclophosphamide. This clone occurred many times. A marrow graft followed busulfan-fludarabine conditioning, with cyclophosphamide on days +3 and +4. The assay was immunoSEQ multiplex PCR, and TCRdb's table has in-frame clones only and misses some. The repertoire yields about 27,000 clones, none seen only once; the top ten contain 1.8%. Trimming left V 1 base short and J 1 base short, with 18 bases between. The CDR3 has 18 amino acids. Looked up from germline, CDR1 is SGHTA and CDR2 is FQGTGA. The material was PBMCs, obtained after allogeneic stem cell transplant with posttransplant cyclophosphamide. V and J are TRBV7-3 and TRBJ2-3; the D gene is possibly TRBD2 (6 bases). This sequence originates from a young adult male patient who received an allogeneic stem cell transplant from a related donor, was CMV-positive, and had no GVHD. Certain T cells may be donor cells from the graft. The CDR3 coding sequence is TGTGCCAGCAGCTTAAATCCCCCTGGCGGGGCCCGCACAGATACGCAGTATTTT. It encodes CASSLNPPGGARTDTQYF.